This is a list of T cell receptor beta chains from one sample in a study of beta chain features in type 1 diabetes. This table comes from immunoSEQ multiplex PCR, and its TCRdb copy is limited to in-frame clones, with some not included. This repertoire shows roughly 240,000 clones, 11% to 15% found once; its top ten account for around 0.03%. The source material was naive CD4+ T cells from blood. The receptors were sampled from a woman between 35 and 50 years old in good health. The CDR3 runs from the conserved cysteine through the conserved F or W. D genes are given only for firm matches. The size of a clone is reported for some rows only, either as once, few or many, or as a class for expanded clones.

V: TRBV27; size: .; D: .; length: 15; J: TRBJ1-2; DNA: TGTGCCAGCAGTGCGGGACTTCCGCAGAGCTATGGCTACACCTTC; CDR3: CASSAGLPQSYGYTF
V: TRBV11-2; size: few; D: TRBD1; length: 15; J: TRBJ2-7; DNA: TGTGCCAGCAGCTTAATGGGACAGGGGTACGCCGAGCAGTACTTC; CDR3: CASSLMGQGYAEQYF
V: TRBV9; size: .; D: .; length: 14; J: TRBJ1-6; DNA: TGTGCCAGCACTCCGGGTCCCGACAATTCACCCCTCCACTTT; CDR3: CASTPGPDNSPLHF
V: TRBV7-2; size: .; D: .; length: 16; J: TRBJ1-1; DNA: TGTGCCAGCAGCTGGCCAAGGTTGGGGACTGGCACTGAAGCTTTCTTT; CDR3: CASSWPRLGTGTEAFF
V: TRBV5-1; size: .; D: TRBD1; length: 17; J: TRBJ2-6; DNA: TGCGCCAGCAGCTTGGAGGGGGCATCCTCTGGGGCCAACGTCCTGACTTTC; CDR3: CASSLEGASSGANVLTF
V: TRBV7-6; size: few; D: .; length: 13; J: TRBJ1-1; DNA: TGTGCCAGCAGCTTTCGGGTAGACAGTGAAGCTTTCTTT; CDR3: CASSFRVDSEAFF
V: TRBV7-9; size: .; D: .; length: 13; J: TRBJ2-3; DNA: TGTGCCAGCAGCCCGGCGGGTAGGGATACGCAGTATTTT; CDR3: CASSPAGRDTQYF
V: TRBV2; size: few; D: .; length: 13; J: TRBJ2-4; DNA: TGTGCCAGCAGTGGGGATAGCGAGGACATTCAGTACTTC; CDR3: CASSGDSEDIQYF
V: TRBV4-1; size: few; D: .; length: 14; J: TRBJ1-1; DNA: TGCGCCAGCAGCCAAGGTTCGCGGCTTATTGAAGCTTTCTTT; CDR3: CASSQGSRLIEAFF
V: TRBV9; size: .; D: TRBD1; length: 16; J: TRBJ2-2; DNA: TGTGCCAGCAGCGCCTCGGGACAGCCTTACACCGGGGAGCTGTTTTTT; CDR3: CASSASGQPYTGELFF
V: TRBV6-5; size: few; D: TRBD1; length: 15; J: TRBJ1-6; DNA: TGTGCCAGCAGTTACGGACAGGGGATGGGTTCACCCCTCCACTTT; CDR3: CASSYGQGMGSPLHF
V: TRBV4-1; size: .; D: TRBD1; length: 15; J: TRBJ1-5; DNA: TGCGCCAGCAGCCAAGCGCGACAGGGAAATCAGCCCCAGCATTTT; CDR3: CASSQARQGNQPQHF
V: TRBV6-5; size: .; D: TRBD2; length: 16; J: TRBJ2-1; DNA: TGTGCCAGCAGTTTCGGACTAGCGGGGGGTCTCGTTGAGCAGTTCTTC; CDR3: CASSFGLAGGLVEQFF
V: TRBV7-2; size: .; D: TRBD1; length: 16; J: TRBJ1-4; DNA: TGTGCCAGCAGCTTTAGGTCGGGACAGGGCAACGAAAAACTGTTTTTT; CDR3: CASSFRSGQGNEKLFF
V: TRBV9; size: few; D: TRBD1; length: 16; J: TRBJ2-7; DNA: TGTGCCAGCAGCTCCCCAGGGGGACAGGGAAGTAGGGAGCAGTACTTC; CDR3: CASSSPGGQGSREQYF
V: TRBV11-2; size: .; D: .; length: 14; J: TRBJ2-2; DNA: TGTGCCAGCAGCTTAAGCGGGAACACCGGGGAGCTGTTTTTT; CDR3: CASSLSGNTGELFF
V: TRBV19; size: .; D: .; length: 18; J: TRBJ2-3; DNA: TGTGCCAGTAGTATAGGATTACCGGGACTCCTTGTCACAGATACGCAGTATTTT; CDR3: CASSIGLPGLLVTDTQYF
V: TRBV10-3; size: .; D: .; length: 17; J: TRBJ2-1; DNA: TGTGCCATCAGTGAGTCGATGGGGGGTACTGTCCACAATGAGCAGTTCTTC; CDR3: CAISESMGGTVHNEQFF
V: TRBV9; size: .; D: .; length: 16; J: TRBJ2-1; DNA: TGTGCCAGCAGCGTAGCTTTGAGGGAAAGGCGCAATGAGCAGTTCTTC; CDR3: CASSVALRERRNEQFF
V: TRBV27; size: .; D: .; length: 13; J: TRBJ2-3; DNA: TGTGCCAGCAGCTCAACTGGCACAGATACGCAGTATTTT; CDR3: CASSSTGTDTQYF
V: TRBV5-4; size: .; D: TRBD1; length: 14; J: TRBJ1-5; DNA: TGTGCCAGCAGCTTGGAGGGGGCTGGGCAGCCCCAGCATTTT; CDR3: CASSLEGAGQPQHF
V: TRBV4-2; size: .; D: .; length: 16; J: TRBJ1-2; DNA: TGTGCCAGCAGCCAACCGACCCGGGACAAGGCCTATGGCTACACCTTC; CDR3: CASSQPTRDKAYGYTF
V: TRBV19; size: few; D: TRBD1; length: 15; J: TRBJ2-5; DNA: TGTGCCAGTAGTATCGGAAACAGGGGGCAGGAGACCCAGTACTTC; CDR3: CASSIGNRGQETQYF
V: TRBV19; size: few; D: .; length: 15; J: TRBJ1-4; DNA: TGTGCCAGTAGTACGCGGTTGGCAACTAATGAAAAACTGTTTTTT; CDR3: CASSTRLATNEKLFF
V: TRBV19; size: .; D: TRBD2; length: 15; J: TRBJ2-7; DNA: TGTGCCAGTAGCCCTATCGGGACTAGCGGCTACGAGCAGTACTTC; CDR3: CASSPIGTSGYEQYF
V: TRBV4-3; size: .; D: .; length: 15; J: TRBJ1-5; DNA: TGCGCCAGCAGCCAAGATTTCGGGGGGGATCAGCCCCAGCATTTT; CDR3: CASSQDFGGDQPQHF
V: TRBV9; size: .; D: TRBD1; length: 16; J: TRBJ2-7; DNA: TGTGCCAGCAGCGTAGGCACCGGGACAGGGGGCTACGAGCAGTACTTC; CDR3: CASSVGTGTGGYEQYF
V: TRBV18; size: .; D: .; length: 15; J: TRBJ2-1; DNA: TGTGCCAGCTCACCACCGGCGGGGCTAGCCGGTGAGCAGTTCTTC; CDR3: CASSPPAGLAGEQFF
V: TRBV27; size: few; D: .; length: 14; J: TRBJ1-6; DNA: TGTGCCAGCAGCCCCAGGGGAGTCGGTTCACCCCTCCACTTT; CDR3: CASSPRGVGSPLHF
V: TRBV5-4; size: few; D: TRBD2; length: 14; J: TRBJ2-5; DNA: TGTGCCAGCAGCCGTGGGAGGGGCCGGGAGACCCAGTACTTC; CDR3: CASSRGRGRETQYF
V: TRBV7-2; size: .; D: .; length: 15; J: TRBJ2-7; DNA: TGTGCCAGCAGCTTAGGAGGTCAAAGCTCCTACGAGCAGTACTTC; CDR3: CASSLGGQSSYEQYF
V: TRBV7-8; size: few; D: .; length: 19; J: TRBJ2-7; DNA: TGTGCCAGCAGCGCCCGCGATGGGGGCTCCCCCGATAGGTCCTACGAGCAGTACTTC; CDR3: CASSARDGGSPDRSYEQYF
V: TRBV5-1; size: few; D: .; length: 13; J: TRBJ2-1; DNA: TGCGCCAGCAGCCTTTCAGTTGGCAATGAGCAGTTCTTC; CDR3: CASSLSVGNEQFF
V: TRBV19; size: .; D: .; length: 14; J: TRBJ2-5; DNA: TGTGCCAGCGAACCGGGTTCCCGGCAGGAGACCCAGTACTTC; CDR3: CASEPGSRQETQYF
V: TRBV7-9; size: .; D: .; length: 15; J: TRBJ1-1; DNA: TGTGCCAGCAGCTTCCCCCTGGGGGGTGACACTGAAGCTTTCTTT; CDR3: CASSFPLGGDTEAFF
V: TRBV6-5; size: .; D: .; length: 15; J: TRBJ1-4; DNA: TGTGCCAGCAGCTCGTCCCGGGCAACTAATGAAAAACTGTTTTTT; CDR3: CASSSSRATNEKLFF
V: TRBV7-9; size: .; D: .; length: 17; J: TRBJ2-5; DNA: TGTGCCAGCAGCCAGCTTGGCAGTTCCCTAAGCGGAGAGACCCAGTACTTC; CDR3: CASSQLGSSLSGETQYF
V: TRBV13; size: many; D: .; length: 17; J: TRBJ1-2; DNA: TGTGCCAGCAGCCCCCTCGGGGGAATCGGGGTTTCCTATGGCTACACCTTC; CDR3: CASSPLGGIGVSYGYTF
V: TRBV7-9; size: .; D: .; length: 15; J: TRBJ1-2; DNA: TGTGCCAGCAGCCGACTCACAAGAAAGAACTATGGCTACACCTTC; CDR3: CASSRLTRKNYGYTF
V: TRBV6-5; size: .; D: .; length: 15; J: TRBJ2-1; DNA: TGTGCCAGCAGACCACCGGACTTTGGGTACAATGAGCAGTTCTTC; CDR3: CASRPPDFGYNEQFF
V: TRBV5-1; size: .; D: TRBD1; length: 15; J: TRBJ2-7; DNA: TGCGCCAGCAGCTTGGTGGCAGGGGGCTCGTGGGAGCAGTACTTC; CDR3: CASSLVAGGSWEQYF
V: TRBV9; size: few; D: TRBD1; length: 15; J: TRBJ1-2; DNA: TGTGCCAGCAGCGTAGACGCGACAGGGCGCTATGGCTACACCTTC; CDR3: CASSVDATGRYGYTF
V: TRBV9; size: few; D: TRBD1; length: 17; J: TRBJ1-1; DNA: TGTGCCAGCAGCGTGTCTCCGGGACAGGGGATGAACACTGAAGCTTTCTTT; CDR3: CASSVSPGQGMNTEAFF
V: TRBV7-2; size: few; D: .; length: 14; J: TRBJ2-3; DNA: TGTGCCAGCAGCTTGAGACAGTCCACAGATACGCAGTATTTT; CDR3: CASSLRQSTDTQYF
V: TRBV28; size: few; D: .; length: 15; J: TRBJ2-7; DNA: TGTGCCAGCAGTCTCTACAGGGTCCTTTCCTACGAGCAGTACTTC; CDR3: CASSLYRVLSYEQYF
V: TRBV6-1; size: few; D: TRBD1; length: 15; J: TRBJ1-5; DNA: TGTGCCAGCAGTGAAGTACAGACAGGGAACCAGCCCCAGCATTTT; CDR3: CASSEVQTGNQPQHF
V: TRBV2; size: .; D: .; length: 11; J: TRBJ1-1; DNA: TGTGCCAGCAGTGGACAGCTTGAAGCTTTCTTT; CDR3: CASSGQLEAFF
V: TRBV6-6; size: few; D: .; length: 12; J: TRBJ1-2; DNA: TGTGCCAGCAGTGACAGTACCCATGGCTACACCTTC; CDR3: CASSDSTHGYTF
V: TRBV7-6; size: .; D: TRBD2; length: 15; J: TRBJ2-5; DNA: TGTGCCAGCAGCTTAGAGGGCCGGGGGGGAGAGACCCAGTACTTC; CDR3: CASSLEGRGGETQYF
V: TRBV19; size: few; D: TRBD1; length: 14; J: TRBJ1-5; DNA: TGTGCCAGTAGTACACAGGGGATTAATCAGCCCCAGCATTTT; CDR3: CASSTQGINQPQHF
V: TRBV15; size: .; D: .; length: 14; J: TRBJ1-6; DNA: TGTGCCACCAGCAGAGGGGGCGTGAATTCACCCCTCCACTTT; CDR3: CATSRGGVNSPLHF
V: TRBV18; size: .; D: TRBD1; length: 14; J: TRBJ2-7; DNA: TGTGCCAGCTCACCGGTCGGCGACAGGGACGAGCAGTACTTC; CDR3: CASSPVGDRDEQYF
V: TRBV9; size: .; D: TRBD2; length: 16; J: TRBJ2-1; DNA: TGTGCCAGCAGCAAACGGACTAGCGGGGGGGACAATGAGCAGTTCTTC; CDR3: CASSKRTSGGDNEQFF